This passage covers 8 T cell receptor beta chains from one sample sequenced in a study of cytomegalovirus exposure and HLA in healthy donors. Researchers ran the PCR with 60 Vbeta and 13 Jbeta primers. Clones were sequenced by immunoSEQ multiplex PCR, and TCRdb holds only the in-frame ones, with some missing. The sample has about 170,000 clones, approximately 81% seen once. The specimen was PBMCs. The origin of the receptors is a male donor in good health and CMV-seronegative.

The CDR3 spells CASSLAGDSRNEQFF. The CDR3 nucleotides read TGTGCCAGCAGCTTAGCGGGGGACAGTCGGAATGAGCAGTTCTTC. The rearrangement links TRBV7-9 to TRBJ2-1; 7 bases are a match to TRBD1. Germline CDR1 SEHNR, CDR2 FQNEAQ (reference sequence). The CDR3 runs 15 residues. With 0 bases clipped from V and 7 bases from J, the junction kept 6 bases outside the gene matches.

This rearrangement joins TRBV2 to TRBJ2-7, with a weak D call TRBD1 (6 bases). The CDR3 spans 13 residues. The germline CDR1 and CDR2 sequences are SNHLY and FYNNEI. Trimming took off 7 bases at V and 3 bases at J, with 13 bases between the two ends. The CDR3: CASIQGFLYEQYF. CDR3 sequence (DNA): TGTGCCAGCATACAGGGTTTCCTCTACGAGCAGTACTTC.

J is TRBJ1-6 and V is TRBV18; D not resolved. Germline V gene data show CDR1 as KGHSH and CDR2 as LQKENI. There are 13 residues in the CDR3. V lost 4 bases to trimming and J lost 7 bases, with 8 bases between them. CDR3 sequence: CASSQEQNSPLHF. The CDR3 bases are TGTGCCAGCTCACAGGAGCAGAATTCACCCCTCCACTTT.

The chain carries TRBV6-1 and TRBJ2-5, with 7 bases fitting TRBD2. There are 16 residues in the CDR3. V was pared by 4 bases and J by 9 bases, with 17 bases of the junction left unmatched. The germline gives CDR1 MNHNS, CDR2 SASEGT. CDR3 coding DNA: TGTGCCAGCAGTGGAAAGTCAGGTGTGGGGAGGGTTGCCCAGTACTTC. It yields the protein CASSGKSGVGRVAQYF.

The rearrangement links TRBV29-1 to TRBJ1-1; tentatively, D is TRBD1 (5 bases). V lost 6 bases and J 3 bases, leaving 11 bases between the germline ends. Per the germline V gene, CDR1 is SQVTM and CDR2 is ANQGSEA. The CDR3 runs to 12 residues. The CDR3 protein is CSVRGTYTEAFF. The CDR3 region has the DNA TGCAGCGTCCGGGGGACTTACACTGAAGCTTTCTTT.

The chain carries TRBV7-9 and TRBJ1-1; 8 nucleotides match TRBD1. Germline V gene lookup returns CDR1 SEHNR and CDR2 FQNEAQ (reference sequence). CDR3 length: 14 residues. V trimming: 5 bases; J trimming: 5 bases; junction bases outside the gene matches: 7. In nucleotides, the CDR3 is TGTGCCAGCAGCGCCAAACAGGGGGGGACTGAAGCTTTCTTT. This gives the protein CASSAKQGGTEAFF.

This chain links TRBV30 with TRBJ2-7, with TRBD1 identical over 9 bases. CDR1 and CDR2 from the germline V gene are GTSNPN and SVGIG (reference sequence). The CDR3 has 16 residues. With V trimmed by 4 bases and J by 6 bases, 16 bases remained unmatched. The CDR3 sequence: CAWNKGQGNFVGEQYF. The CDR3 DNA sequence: TGTGCCTGGAATAAGGGACAGGGAAATTTTGTGGGCGAGCAGTACTTC. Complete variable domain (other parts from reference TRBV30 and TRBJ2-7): SQTIHQWPATLVQPVGSPLSLECTVEGTSNPNLYWYRQAAGRGLQLLFYSVGIGQISSEVPQNLSASRPQDRQFILSSKKLLLSDSGFYLCAWNKGQGNFVGEQYFGPGTRLTVT.

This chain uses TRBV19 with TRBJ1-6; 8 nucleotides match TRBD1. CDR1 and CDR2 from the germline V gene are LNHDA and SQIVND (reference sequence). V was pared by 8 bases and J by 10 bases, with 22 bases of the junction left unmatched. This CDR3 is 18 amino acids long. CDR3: CASAEGLGQGFFGSPLHF. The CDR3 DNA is TGTGCCAGTGCCGAAGGGCTCGGACAGGGATTCTTCGGATCACCCCTCCACTTT.